The clone carrying this T cell receptor (beta chain) was seen a single time. The data were taken from a study of shared clonotypes between healthy human individuals. Sequencing was performed with immunoSEQ multiplex PCR; in TCRdb, only in-frame clones are kept and a portion is missing. The table includes 2 million to 2.5 million clones, under 95% detected once. Trimming shortened V by 8 bases and J by 4 bases, and 15 bases separated the two germline ends. The CDR3 is made up of 14 amino acids. Germline assignment: CDR1 MNHEY and CDR2 SMNVEV (reference sequence). What was sequenced was naive CD4+ T cells from PBMCs. The subset is: CD45RA+ positively selected. This TCR was recovered from a man younger than 35 in good health. Some clones in this sample may be carry-over from other donors' samples. J is TRBJ2-1 and V is TRBV27; a weak D match, TRBD1 (6 bases). CDR3 nucleotide sequence: TGTGCCAGCTCGTTAGTGGACAGATACAATGAGCAGTTCTTC. It translates to CASSLVDRYNEQFF.